This T cell receptor beta chain comes out of a study of beta chain features in type 1 diabetes. Study-wide background: Age, gender and cell yields were similar between patients and healthy donors. Study outcomes and limitations: All four CD4+ subsets from Type 1 diabetes patients carried moderately but significantly shorter TCRB CDR3s.

Trimming stripped 6 bases from V and 0 bases from J, with 15 bases between. The germline V gene encodes CDR1 MNHEY and CDR2 SMNVEV (reference sequence). The CDR3 totals 16 residues. Naive, central memory, regulatory and stem cell-like memory cells within the CD4+ compartment were sorted using CD45RO/CCR7/CD25/CD127/CD95/CD27. As every portion of the isolated RNA was reverse transcribed, the sequencing read expressed TCRB transcripts. Clones were sequenced by immunoSEQ multiplex PCR, and TCRdb holds only the in-frame ones, with some missing. The data show 300,000 to 400,000 clones, with roughly 9.8% seen just once and about 0.64% held by the top ten. Note on this clone: The antigen remains unidentified.

The source is a man in his thirties or forties with type 1 diabetes. This sequence joins TRBV27 and TRBJ1-3; D is undetermined. Sequenced: central memory CD4+ T cells from blood. The CDR3 reads CASSPTRTLSGNTIYF. As DNA, the CDR3 is TGTGCCAGCAGCCCAACAAGGACCCTCTCTGGAAACACCATATATTTT.